This paragraph reports one T cell receptor (beta chain). Its antigen is not known. This specimen belongs to a study of cytomegalovirus exposure and HLA in healthy donors. PCR primers comprised 60 Vbeta and 13 Jbeta primers. Method: immunoSEQ multiplex PCR; TCRdb's copy keeps in-frame clones and lacks some. This table lists 130,000 or so clones. Trimming left V 0 bases short and J 4 bases short, with 13 bases between. Germline CDR1 and CDR2: LNHNV and YYDKDF (reference sequence). This CDR3 is built from 17 residues. Study-wide points: Using a false discovery rate of 0.05, a later analysis showed that 16,951 TCR beta sequences were associated with HLA alleles. The study put some 150 TCR beta chains on its list as cytomegalovirus-associated. Most sequenced TCRs were rare (though some public TCRs occurred in many donors). A likely sequencing artifact accounted for one observed cluster of highly shared sequence variants.

This clonotype originated in a woman in her forties in good health and CMV-seronegative. The chain joins TRBV15 to TRBJ2-6, with a weak D call TRBD2 (5 bases). Material: PBMCs. For the CDR3, the DNA is TGTGCCACCAGCAGAGATCGGGATGTCAGGGGGGCCAACGTCCTGACTTTC. Amino acids: CATSRDRDVRGANVLTF.